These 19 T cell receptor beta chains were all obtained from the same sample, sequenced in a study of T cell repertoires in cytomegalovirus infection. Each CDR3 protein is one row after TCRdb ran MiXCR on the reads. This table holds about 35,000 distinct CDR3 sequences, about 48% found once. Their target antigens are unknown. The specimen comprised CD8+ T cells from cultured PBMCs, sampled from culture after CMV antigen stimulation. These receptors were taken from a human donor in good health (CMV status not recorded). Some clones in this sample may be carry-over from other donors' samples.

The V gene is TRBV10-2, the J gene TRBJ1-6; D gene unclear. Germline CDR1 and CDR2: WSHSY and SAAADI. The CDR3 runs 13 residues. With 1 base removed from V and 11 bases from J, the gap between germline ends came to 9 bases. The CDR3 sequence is CASSELTSAPLHF. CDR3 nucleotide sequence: TGCGCCAGCAGTGAGTTGACCTCTGCACCCCTCCACTTT.

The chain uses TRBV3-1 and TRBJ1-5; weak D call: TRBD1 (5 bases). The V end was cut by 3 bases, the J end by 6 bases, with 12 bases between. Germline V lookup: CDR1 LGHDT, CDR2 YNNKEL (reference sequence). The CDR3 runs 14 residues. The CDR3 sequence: CASSQGVVGQPQHF. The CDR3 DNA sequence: TGTGCCAGCAGCCAGGGGGTCGTCGGTCAGCCCCAGCATTTT.

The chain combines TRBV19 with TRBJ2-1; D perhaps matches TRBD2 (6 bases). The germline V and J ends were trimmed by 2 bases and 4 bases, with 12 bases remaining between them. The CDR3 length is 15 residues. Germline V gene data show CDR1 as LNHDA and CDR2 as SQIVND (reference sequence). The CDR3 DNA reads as TGTGCCAGTAGTATACGCGGGGACGCGTACAATGAGCAGTTCTTC. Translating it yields CASSIRGDAYNEQFF.

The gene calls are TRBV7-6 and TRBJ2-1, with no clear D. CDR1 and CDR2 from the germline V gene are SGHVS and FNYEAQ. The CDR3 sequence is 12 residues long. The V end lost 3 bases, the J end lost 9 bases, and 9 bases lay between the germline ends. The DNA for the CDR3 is TGTGCCAGCAGCTTTGGGGATTCTGAGCAGTTCTTC. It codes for CASSFGDSEQFF.

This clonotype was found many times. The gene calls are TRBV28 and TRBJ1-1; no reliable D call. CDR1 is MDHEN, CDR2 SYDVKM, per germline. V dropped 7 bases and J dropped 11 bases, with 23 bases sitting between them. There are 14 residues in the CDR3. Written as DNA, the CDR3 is TGTGCCAGCACCTTAAGGACCCTCAGTTTTCGGGCTTTCTTT. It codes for CASTLRTLSFRAFF. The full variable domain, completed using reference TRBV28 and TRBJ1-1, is DVKVTQSSRYLVKRTGEKVFLECVQDMDHENMFWYRQDPGLGLRLIYFSYDVKMKEKGDIPEGYSVSREKKERFSLILESASTNQTSMYLCASTLRTLSFRAFFGQGTRLTVV.

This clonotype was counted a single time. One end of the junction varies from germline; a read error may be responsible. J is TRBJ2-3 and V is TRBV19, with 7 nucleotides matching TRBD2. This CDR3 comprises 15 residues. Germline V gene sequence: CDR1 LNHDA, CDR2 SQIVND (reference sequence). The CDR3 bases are TGTGCCGGTAGTAAAGGGACTATCGCGGGGGATACGCAGTATTTT. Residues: CAGSKGTIAGDTQYF.

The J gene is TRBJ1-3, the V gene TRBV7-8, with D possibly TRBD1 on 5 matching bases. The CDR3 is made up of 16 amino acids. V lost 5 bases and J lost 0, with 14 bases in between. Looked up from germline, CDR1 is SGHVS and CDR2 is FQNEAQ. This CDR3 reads CASSRGSGRSGNTIYF. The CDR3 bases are TGTGCCAGCAGCCGAGGGTCGGGGCGCTCTGGAAACACCATATATTTT.

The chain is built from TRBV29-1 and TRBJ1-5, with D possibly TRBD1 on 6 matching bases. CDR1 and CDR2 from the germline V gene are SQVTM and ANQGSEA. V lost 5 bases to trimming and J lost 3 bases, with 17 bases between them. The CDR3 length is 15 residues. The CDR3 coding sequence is TGCAGCGTTATCGACGGACAGCCAATCAATCAGCCCCAGCATTTT. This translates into CSVIDGQPINQPQHF.

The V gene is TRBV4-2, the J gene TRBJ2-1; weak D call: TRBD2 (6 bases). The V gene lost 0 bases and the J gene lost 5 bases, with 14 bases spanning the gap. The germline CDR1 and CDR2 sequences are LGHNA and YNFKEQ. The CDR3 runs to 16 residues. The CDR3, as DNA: TGTGCCAGCAGCCAAGACTGGGCGGGGACCCACAATGAGCAGTTCTTC. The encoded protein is CASSQDWAGTHNEQFF.

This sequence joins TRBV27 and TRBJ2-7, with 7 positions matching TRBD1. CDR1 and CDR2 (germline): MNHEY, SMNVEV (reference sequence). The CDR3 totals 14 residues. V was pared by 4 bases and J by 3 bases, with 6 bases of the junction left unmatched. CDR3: CASSSGTVLYEQYF. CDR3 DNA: TGTGCCAGCAGTTCTGGGACAGTCCTCTACGAGCAGTACTTC.

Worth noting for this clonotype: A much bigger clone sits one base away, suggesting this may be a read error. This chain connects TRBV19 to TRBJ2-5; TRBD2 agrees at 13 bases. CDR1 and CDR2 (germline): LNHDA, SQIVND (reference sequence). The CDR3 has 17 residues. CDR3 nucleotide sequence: TGTGCCAGTAGTATCGGACTAGCGGGGGACCTCCAAGGGACCCAGTACTTC. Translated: CASSIGLAGDLQGTQYF.

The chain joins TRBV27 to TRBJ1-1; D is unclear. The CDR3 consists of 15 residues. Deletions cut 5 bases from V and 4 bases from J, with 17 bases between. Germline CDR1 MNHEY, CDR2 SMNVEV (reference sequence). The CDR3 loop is CASSPPTGGSTEAFF. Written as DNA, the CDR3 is TGTGCCAGCAGTCCCCCAACGGGAGGGTCCACTGAAGCTTTCTTT.

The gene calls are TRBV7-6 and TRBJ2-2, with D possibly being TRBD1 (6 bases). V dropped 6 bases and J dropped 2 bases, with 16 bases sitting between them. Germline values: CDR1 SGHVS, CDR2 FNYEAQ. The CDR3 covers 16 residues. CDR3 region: CASRLPDRFNTGELFF. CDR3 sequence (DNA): TGTGCCAGCAGGCTACCCGACAGGTTCAACACCGGGGAGCTGTTTTTT.

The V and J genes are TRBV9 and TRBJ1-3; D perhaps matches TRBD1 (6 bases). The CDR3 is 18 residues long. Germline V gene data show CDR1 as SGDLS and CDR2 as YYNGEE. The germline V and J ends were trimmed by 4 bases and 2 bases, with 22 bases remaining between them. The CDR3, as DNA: TGTGCCAGCAGCCATCCCTCAAGGGGGGGCCAGCCTGGAAACACCATATATTTT. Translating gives CASSHPSRGGQPGNTIYF.

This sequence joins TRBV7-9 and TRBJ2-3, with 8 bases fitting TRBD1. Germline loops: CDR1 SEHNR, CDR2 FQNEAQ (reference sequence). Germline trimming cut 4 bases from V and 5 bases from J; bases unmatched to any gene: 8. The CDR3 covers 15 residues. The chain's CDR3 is CASSSGQGMGDTQYF. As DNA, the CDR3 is TGTGCCAGCAGCTCCGGACAGGGTATGGGAGATACGCAGTATTTT. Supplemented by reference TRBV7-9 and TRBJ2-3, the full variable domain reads DTGVSQNPRHKITKRGQNVTFRCDPISEHNRLYWYRQTLGQGPEFLTYFQNEAQLEKSRLLSDRFSAERPKGSFSTLEIQRTEQGDSAMYLCASSSGQGMGDTQYFGPGTRLTVL.

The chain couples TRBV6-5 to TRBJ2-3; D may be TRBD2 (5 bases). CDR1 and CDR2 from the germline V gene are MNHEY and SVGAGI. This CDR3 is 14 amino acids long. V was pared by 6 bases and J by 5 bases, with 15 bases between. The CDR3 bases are TGTGCCAGCAGCAACGGGGTACACATAGATACGCAGTATTTT. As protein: CASSNGVHIDTQYF.

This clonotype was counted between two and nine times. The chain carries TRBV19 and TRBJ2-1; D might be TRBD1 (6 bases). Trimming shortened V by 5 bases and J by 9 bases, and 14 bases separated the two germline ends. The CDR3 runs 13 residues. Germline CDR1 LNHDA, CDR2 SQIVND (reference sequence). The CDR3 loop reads CASSLVQGGEQFF. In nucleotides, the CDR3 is TGTGCCAGTAGTTTGGTTCAAGGGGGTGAGCAGTTCTTC.

The CDR3 spells CASGKGRGSYGYTF. CDR3 bases: TGTGCCAGTGGAAAGGGCAGGGGGTCCTATGGCTACACCTTC. The V call is TRBV3-1, the J call TRBJ1-2; 7 nucleotides match TRBD1. The germline V gene has CDR1 LGHDT and CDR2 YNNKEL (reference sequence). This CDR3 is built from 14 residues. Losses at the gene ends were 9 bases for V and 4 bases for J; bases not matched to a gene: 11.

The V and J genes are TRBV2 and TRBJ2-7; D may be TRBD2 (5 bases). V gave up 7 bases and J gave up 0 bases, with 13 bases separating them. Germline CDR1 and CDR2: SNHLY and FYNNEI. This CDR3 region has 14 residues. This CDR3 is CASMNGEISYEQYF. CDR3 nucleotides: TGTGCCAGCATGAACGGGGAGATCTCCTACGAGCAGTACTTC.